A selection of T cell receptor beta chains follows, all from one sample in a study of PD-1 blockade in mismatch repair-deficient tumors. Sequencing was performed with immunoSEQ multiplex PCR; in TCRdb, only in-frame clones are kept and a portion is missing. The table shows tens of thousands of clones, with roughly 80% occurring only once. Material: peripheral blood, obtained 44 weeks after starting pembrolizumab. The receptor source for this set is an adult with mismatch repair-deficient cancer. The CDR3 runs from the conserved cysteine through the conserved F or W. D genes are given only for firm matches. Not every row has a clone size; where given, it reads once, few, many or a size class.

CDR3 protein,CDR3 DNA,D gene,J gene,clone size,V gene
CASSLAVSGFTDTQYF,TGTGCCAGCAGCTTGGCTGTATCAGGATTCACAGATACGCAGTATTTT,NA,TRBJ2-3,NA,TRBV5-4
CASSSTRLAGFTDTQYF,TGTGCCAGCAGCTCAACCCGACTAGCGGGATTCACAGATACGCAGTATTTT,TRBD2,TRBJ2-3,few,TRBV5-4
CASSYPNTGEDEQFF,TGTGCCAGCAGTTACCCCAATACAGGGGAGGATGAGCAGTTCTTC,NA,TRBJ2-1,NA,TRBV6-5
CASSLSGGGLAKNIQYF,TGTGCCAGCAGTTTATCGGGAGGGGGCCTAGCCAAAAACATTCAGTACTTC,NA,TRBJ2-4,NA,TRBV27
CASSLTQGGNQPQHF,TGCGCCAGCAGCTTGACCCAGGGCGGCAATCAGCCCCAGCATTTT,NA,TRBJ1-5,NA,TRBV5-1
CATSRDVGTGSYGYTF,TGTGCCACCAGCAGAGATGTAGGGACAGGCTCCTATGGCTACACCTTC,TRBD1,TRBJ1-2,NA,TRBV15
CASSLKAGGFYEQYF,TGTGCCAGCAGCTTAAAAGCGGGAGGGTTCTACGAGCAGTACTTC,TRBD2,TRBJ2-7,once,TRBV11-2
CASKDGTSGANVLTF,TGTGCCAGCAAGGACGGTACCTCTGGGGCCAACGTCCTGACTTTC,NA,TRBJ2-6,NA,TRBV19
CASSYPAGTANTEAFF,TGTGCCAGCAGCTACCCGGCCGGGACAGCGAACACTGAAGCTTTCTTT,TRBD1,TRBJ1-1,NA,TRBV7-9
CASGPPRGRTEAFF,TGTGCCAGCGGTCCCCCTCGGGGGAGGACTGAAGCTTTCTTT,NA,TRBJ1-1,once,TRBV5-4
CSVRGTGALAYNEQFF,TGCAGCGTGCGCGGGACAGGGGCGCTAGCCTACAATGAGCAGTTCTTC,TRBD1,TRBJ2-1,NA,TRBV29-1
CAWSGILGNQPQHF,TGTGCCTGGAGTGGGATCTTGGGCAATCAGCCCCAGCATTTT,NA,TRBJ1-5,NA,TRBV30
CATSRALGSLGAYTQYF,TGTGCCACCAGCAGAGCGTTGGGCTCTCTGGGGGCCTATACGCAGTATTTT,NA,TRBJ2-3,few,TRBV15
CASKPGGTNYEQYF,TGTGCCAGCAAACCAGGGGGGACGAACTACGAGCAGTACTTC,NA,TRBJ2-7,NA,TRBV27
CASSPPGLGSSYEQYF,TGTGCCAGCAGCCCTCCGGGACTAGGGAGCTCCTACGAGCAGTACTTC,TRBD2,TRBJ2-7,few,TRBV7-9
CASSLARVGTSGFLSYEQYF,TGTGCCAGCAGCTTAGCGAGGGTAGGGACTAGCGGGTTTCTCTCCTACGAGCAGTACTTC,TRBD2,TRBJ2-7,NA,TRBV7-2
CASSLATGVAEQYF,TGTGCCAGCAGCTTAGCGACAGGGGTTGCCGAGCAGTACTTC,TRBD1,TRBJ2-7,NA,TRBV4-2
CASSLVQRNTEAFF,TGTGCCAGCAGCTTGGTTCAAAGAAACACTGAAGCTTTCTTT,NA,TRBJ1-1,NA,TRBV5-6
CASSLESRLLTYEQYF,TGTGCCAGCAGCTTAGAGTCCAGACTCCTGACCTACGAGCAGTACTTC,NA,TRBJ2-7,NA,TRBV7-8
CASSPGQNQPQHF,TGTGCCAGCTCCCCAGGACAGAATCAGCCCCAGCATTTT,NA,TRBJ1-5,NA,TRBV18
CASSFGLQETQYF,TGTGCTAGCAGCTTTGGGTTACAAGAGACCCAGTACTTC,NA,TRBJ2-5,medium-sized,TRBV7-7
CASSYSGTGLYEQYF,TGTGCCAGCAGTTACTCCGGGACAGGGCTCTACGAGCAGTACTTC,TRBD1,TRBJ2-7,NA,TRBV6-5
CATSRSLGQNQPQHF,TGTGCCACCAGCAGGTCCCTAGGCCAGAATCAGCCCCAGCATTTT,NA,TRBJ1-5,NA,TRBV15
CASEREGSYEQYF,TGTGCCAGCGAGCGGGAGGGGTCCTACGAGCAGTACTTC,TRBD2,TRBJ2-7,once,TRBV6-6
CASSLEEQFF,TGTGCCAGCAGCCTAGAGGAGCAGTTCTTC,NA,TRBJ2-1,NA,TRBV7-9
CASSKVSRGVSGRSNSNTGELFF,TGTGCCAGCAGCAAAGTTTCGCGAGGGGTTAGCGGGAGGTCCAATTCGAACACCGGGGAGCTGTTTTTT,NA,TRBJ2-2,NA,TRBV21-1
CASSQPGQTYGYTF,TGTGCCAGCAGTCAACCAGGACAGACCTATGGCTACACCTTC,NA,TRBJ1-2,NA,TRBV6-1
CASSLSPSGSGREDTQYF,TGTGCCAGCAGCTTATCCCCTAGCGGGAGTGGGAGGGAAGATACGCAGTATTTT,TRBD2,TRBJ2-3,NA,TRBV11-2
CSGGGGFNEQFF,TGCAGCGGGGGGGGAGGATTCAATGAGCAGTTCTTC,TRBD2,TRBJ2-1,once,TRBV29-1
CASRLAPRGDEQFF,TGTGCCAGCAGATTGGCCCCTCGGGGTGATGAGCAGTTCTTC,NA,TRBJ2-1,NA,TRBV27
CASSIDTGQMDEKLFF,TGTGCCAGCAGCATCGACACTGGACAGATGGATGAAAAACTGTTTTTT,NA,TRBJ1-4,NA,TRBV9